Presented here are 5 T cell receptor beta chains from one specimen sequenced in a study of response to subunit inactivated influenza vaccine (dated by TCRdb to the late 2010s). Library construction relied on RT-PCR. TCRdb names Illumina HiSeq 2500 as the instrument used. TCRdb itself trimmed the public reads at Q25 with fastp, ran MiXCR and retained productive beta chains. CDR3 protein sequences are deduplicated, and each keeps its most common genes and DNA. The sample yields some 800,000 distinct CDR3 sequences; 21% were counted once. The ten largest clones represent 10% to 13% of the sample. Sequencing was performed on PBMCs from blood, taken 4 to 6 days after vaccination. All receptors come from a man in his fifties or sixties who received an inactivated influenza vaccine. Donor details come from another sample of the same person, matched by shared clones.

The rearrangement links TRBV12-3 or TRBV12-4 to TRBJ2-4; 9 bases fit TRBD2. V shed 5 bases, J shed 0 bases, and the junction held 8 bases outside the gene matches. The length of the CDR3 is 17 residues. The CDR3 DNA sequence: TGTGCCAGCAGTCCCGGGACTAGCAGGAGAGCCAAAAACATTCAGTACTTC. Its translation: CASSPGTSRRAKNIQYF.

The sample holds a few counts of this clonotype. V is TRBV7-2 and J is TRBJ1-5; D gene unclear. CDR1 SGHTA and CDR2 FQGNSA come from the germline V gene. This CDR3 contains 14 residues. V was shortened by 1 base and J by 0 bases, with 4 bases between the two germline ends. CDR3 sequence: CASSLEHSNQPQHF. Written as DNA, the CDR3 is TGTGCCAGCAGCTTAGAGCATAGCAATCAGCCCCAGCATTTT.

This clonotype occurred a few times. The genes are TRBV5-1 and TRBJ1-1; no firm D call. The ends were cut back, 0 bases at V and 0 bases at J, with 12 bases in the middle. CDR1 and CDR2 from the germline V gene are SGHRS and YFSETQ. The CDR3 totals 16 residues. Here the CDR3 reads CASSLGPTGMNTEAFF. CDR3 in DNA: TGCGCCAGCAGCTTGGGTCCGACTGGGATGAACACTGAAGCTTTCTTT.

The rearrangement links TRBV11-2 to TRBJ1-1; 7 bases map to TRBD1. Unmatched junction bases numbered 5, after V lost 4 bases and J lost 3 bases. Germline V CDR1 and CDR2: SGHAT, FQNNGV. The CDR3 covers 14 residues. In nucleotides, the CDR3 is TGTGCCAGCAGCTCTCGGAGGGGGCACACTGAAGCTTTCTTT. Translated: CASSSRRGHTEAFF. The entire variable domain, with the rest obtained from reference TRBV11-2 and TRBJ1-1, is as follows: EAGVAQSPRYKIIEKRQSVAFWCNPISGHATLYWYQQILGQGPKLLIQFQNNGVVDDSQLPKDRFSAERLKGVDSTLKIQPAKLEDSAVYLCASSSRRGHTEAFFGQGTRLTVV.

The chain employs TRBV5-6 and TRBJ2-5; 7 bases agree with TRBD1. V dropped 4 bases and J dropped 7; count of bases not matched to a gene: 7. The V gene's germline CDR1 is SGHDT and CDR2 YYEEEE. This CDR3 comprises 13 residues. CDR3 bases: TGTGCCAGCAGCCCAGGACAGGTGCGGACCCAGTACTTC. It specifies CASSPGQVRTQYF. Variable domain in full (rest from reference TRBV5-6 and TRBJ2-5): DAGVTQSPTHLIKTRGQQVTLRCSPKSGHDTVSWYQQALGQGPQFIFQYYEEEERQRGNFPDRFSGHQFPNYSSELNVNALLLGDSALYLCASSPGQVRTQYFGPGTRLLVL.